Following are 6 T cell receptor beta chains from one sample sequenced in a study of cytomegalovirus exposure and HLA in healthy donors. In the PCR, 60 Vbeta and 13 Jbeta primers were used. Method: immunoSEQ multiplex PCR; TCRdb's copy keeps in-frame clones and lacks some. The listing records tens of thousands of clones. Sequencing input: PBMCs. The receptors come from a woman younger than 45 in good health and CMV-seropositive.

The rearrangement joins TRBV5-1 to TRBJ2-1; D may be TRBD2 (6 bases). Trimming took 4 bases from V and 0 from J, leaving 17 bases between them. Germline CDR1 is SGHRS and CDR2 is YFSETQ. The CDR3 contains 17 residues. CDR3 amino acids: CASSPSFGGSSYNEQFF. The CDR3 coding sequence is TGCGCCAGCAGCCCGTCCTTCGGAGGGAGCTCCTACAATGAGCAGTTCTTC.

The V and J genes are TRBV18 and TRBJ1-2, with D unclear. The CDR3 is 16 residues long. Trimming cost V 2 bases and J 1 base, with 14 bases left between them. Germline CDR1 and CDR2: KGHSH and LQKENI. The DNA of the CDR3 is TGTGCCAGCTCACCAAGCTCTAACAGCATTAACTATGGCTACACCTTC. This codes for CASSPSSNSINYGYTF. The full variable domain, its missing parts supplied by reference TRBV18 and TRBJ1-2, is NAGVMQNPRHLVRRRGQEARLRCSPMKGHSHVYWYRQLPEEGLKFMVYLQKENIIDESGMPKERFSAEFPKEGPSILRIQQVVRGDSAAYFCASSPSSNSINYGYTFGSGTRLTVV.

The rearrangement uses TRBV25-1 and TRBJ2-7; TRBD1 matches at 9 bases. Germline assignment: CDR1 MGHDK and CDR2 SYGVNS. Trimming at V came to 4 bases and at J to 3 bases, leaving 4 bases not matched to a gene. The CDR3 consists of 14 residues. The CDR3 sequence: CASSGGTGRYEQYF. CDR3 DNA sequence: TGTGCCAGCAGTGGAGGGACAGGGCGCTACGAGCAGTACTTC.

The rearrangement links TRBV6-4 to TRBJ2-3; 10 bases match TRBD2. The trim removed 0 bases at V and 4 bases at J, leaving 1 base unmatched. Per the germline V gene, CDR1 is MRHNA and CDR2 is SNTAGT. The CDR3 has 15 residues. CDR3 loop: CASSDSAGGPDTQYF. Here the CDR3 DNA reads TGTGCCAGCAGTGACTCAGCGGGGGGGCCAGATACGCAGTATTTT.

The chain links TRBV7-9 to TRBJ2-7, with 9 positions matching TRBD1. Germline values: CDR1 SEHNR, CDR2 FQNEAQ (reference sequence). The J segment lost 4 bases and the V segment lost 5 bases, leaving 6 bases of the junction unmatched. The CDR3 runs 14 residues. This chain's CDR3 is CASSPRQGVYEQYF. DNA of the CDR3: TGTGCCAGCAGCCCCAGACAGGGGGTTTACGAGCAGTACTTC.

The chain recombines TRBV4-2 with TRBJ2-1; 11 nucleotides align to TRBD2. Trimming took 1 base from V and 8 from J; bases not matched to a gene: 10. The germline V gene has CDR1 LGHNA and CDR2 YNFKEQ. This CDR3 has 17 amino acids. The CDR3 coding sequence is TGTGCCAGCAGCCAAGCAGAACTAGCGGGAGAGCTCTATGAGCAGTTCTTC. This gives the protein CASSQAELAGELYEQFF.